What follows are 5 T cell receptor beta chains derived from one specimen sequenced in a study of PD-L1 blockade in urothelial cancer (dated by TCRdb to 2017 to 2019). The library was prepared using the immunoSEQ multiplex PCR assay. Held by TCRdb, this immuneACCESS table contains in-frame sequences only and omits some clones. Under half of the omission traces to an unresolved V gene where checked; the cause of the rest is unknown. For this sample there are 80,000 to 100,000 clones; roughly 80% appear just once. More than 8% of the sample goes to the ten largest clones. This material consisted of PBMCs, taken around atezolizumab (anti-PD-L1) treatment. The receptors stem from a man aged 65 to 79 with urothelial cancer.

The chain links TRBV19 to TRBJ1-1, with D maybe TRBD1 (5 bases). The CDR3 is 14 amino acids. Between the trimmed V and J ends, which lost 6 bases and 5 bases, there was a span of 16 bases. CDR1 LNHDA and CDR2 SQIVND come from the germline V gene (reference sequence). CDR3 protein: CASRTQGAGTEAFF. In nucleotides, the CDR3 is TGTGCCAGTAGAACCCAGGGAGCGGGAACTGAAGCTTTCTTT.

V usage is TRBV5-1 and J usage is TRBJ2-2; 7 positions agree with TRBD2. The germline V gene encodes CDR1 SGHRS and CDR2 YFSETQ. With V trimmed by 3 bases and J by 7 bases, 6 bases remained unmatched. This CDR3 has 14 residues. The CDR3 nucleotides read TGCGCCAGCAGCTCGGAAACTAGCGTCGGGGAGCTGTTTTTT. This encodes CASSSETSVGELFF.

The table lists this clone with a few counts. The chain joins TRBV6-1 to TRBJ1-5; TRBD1 matches at 7 bases. This CDR3 is 14 amino acids long. CDR1 is MNHNS, CDR2 SASEGT, per germline. V lost 7 bases, J lost 3 bases, and 6 bases stayed unmatched. CDR3: CASTVTGINQPQHF. The CDR3 DNA follows: TGTGCCAGCACCGTGACAGGGATCAATCAGCCCCAGCATTTT.

V usage is TRBV5-4 and J usage is TRBJ2-2; tentatively, D is TRBD2 (5 bases). The germline CDR1 and CDR2 sequences are SGHNT and YYREEE (reference sequence). The CDR3 contains 13 residues. The ends were cut back, 1 base at V and 6 bases at J, with 7 bases in the middle. The CDR3 sequence is CASSLFSAGELFF. The CDR3 DNA follows: TGTGCCAGCAGCTTGTTTAGCGCCGGGGAGCTGTTTTTT.

This chain links TRBV4-1 with TRBJ1-4; D unclear. This CDR3 is built from 14 residues. Germline CDR1 reads MGHRA; CDR2 reads YSYEKL. V was cut by 3 bases and J by 3 bases, with 8 bases left in between. The chain's CDR3 is CASSQGLANEKLFF. CDR3 in DNA: TGCGCCAGCAGCCAGGGCCTGGCTAATGAAAAACTGTTTTTT.